A single sample gave rise to the 17 T cell receptor beta chains below, sequenced in a study of post-analysis software for immune sequencing data. Their antigens remain unidentified. Study-wide findings and caveats: TRBV5-6, TRBV5-1 and TRBV20-1 belonged to a set of roughly five TRBV segments that were more frequent in patients than controls.

Prepared TCR beta cDNA libraries contained unique molecular identifiers. TCRdb analysed the PCR reads with MiXCR anew, one entry per CDR3 protein. The table includes more than 450,000 distinct CDR3 sequences, roughly 45% detected once. The sequenced sample consisted of blood. These receptors were obtained from a girl under 18 with multiple sclerosis.

This rearrangement joins TRBV29-1 to TRBJ1-1, with D perhaps TRBD1 (6 bases). The CDR3 runs to 15 residues. The germline V and J ends were trimmed by 7 bases and 1 base, with 19 bases remaining between them. Germline assignment: CDR1 SQVTM and CDR2 ANQGSEA. The CDR3 bases are TGCAGCGGCAGGGGTACGGGGACCGAGAACACTGAAGCTTTCTTT. It codes for CSGRGTGTENTEAFF.

The sample holds one count of this clonotype. The chain uses TRBV20-1 and TRBJ2-7, with D perhaps TRBD2 (5 bases). The germline V gene has CDR1 DFQATT and CDR2 SNEGSKA (reference sequence). The CDR3 consists of 16 residues. The ends were cut back, 0 bases at V and 7 bases at J, with 22 bases in the middle. CDR3 residues: CSARDLAGSSYNEQYF. As DNA, the CDR3 is TGCAGTGCTAGAGATTTGGCGGGTTCTTCCTACAATGAGCAGTACTTC.

CDR3 protein: CSVEPGTVNTEAFF. CDR3 sequence (DNA): TGCAGCGTTGAGCCCGGGACAGTGAACACTGAAGCTTTCTTT. The chain is built from TRBV29-1 and TRBJ1-1; TRBD1 aligns across 7 bases. CDR1 is SQVTM and CDR2 is ANQGSEA in the germline V gene. CDR3 length: 14 residues. Trimming at V came to 3 bases and at J to 0 bases, leaving 4 bases not matched to a gene.

The chain combines TRBV7-9 with TRBJ1-1; D is perhaps TRBD1 (5 bases). Trimming took 1 base from V and 1 from J, leaving 10 bases between them. Germline assignment: CDR1 SEHNR and CDR2 FQNEAQ (reference sequence). CDR3 size: 15 residues. The CDR3 DNA reads as TGTGCCAGCAGCTTAGAGTTGGGACGGAACACTGAAGCTTTCTTT. Residues: CASSLELGRNTEAFF. Full variable domain (outside the CDR3, taken from reference TRBV7-9 and TRBJ1-1): DTGVSQNPRHKITKRGQNVTFRCDPISEHNRLYWYRQTLGQGPEFLTYFQNEAQLEKSRLLSDRFSAERPKGSFSTLEIQRTEQGDSAMYLCASSLELGRNTEAFFGQGTRLTVV.

The chain recombines TRBV5-5 with TRBJ2-5; a weak D match, TRBD2 (6 bases). This CDR3 spans 15 amino acids. V was pared by 4 bases and J by 2 bases, with 15 bases between. The germline gives CDR1 SGHKS, CDR2 YYEKEE (reference sequence). CDR3 in amino acids: CASSPLTSFQETQYF. The CDR3 bases are TGTGCCAGCAGCCCCCTGACTAGTTTTCAAGAGACCCAGTACTTC. Full variable domain (remainder filled in from reference TRBV5-5 and TRBJ2-5): DAGVTQSPTHLIKTRGQQVTLRCSPISGHKSVSWYQQVLGQGPQFIFQYYEKEERGRGNFPDRFSARQFPNYSSELNVNALLLGDSALYLCASSPLTSFQETQYFGPGTRLLVL.

A single count supports this clonotype. The chain is built from TRBV9 and TRBJ2-1; 10 bases fit TRBD2. This CDR3 comprises 16 residues. V lost 3 bases to trimming and J lost 9 bases; unmatched junction nucleotides: 12. Germline CDR1 reads SGDLS; CDR2 reads YYNGEE. In nucleotides, the CDR3 is TGTGCCAGCAGCGAACCGGGACTAGCGAGCGTTAGTGAGCAGTTCTTC. Protein: CASSEPGLASVSEQFF.

The rearrangement uses TRBV10-2 and TRBJ2-3, with TRBD2 matching over 8 bases. Germline V gene data show CDR1 as WSHSY and CDR2 as SAAADI. The J segment lost 4 bases and the V segment lost 10 bases, leaving 7 bases of the junction unmatched. The CDR3 sequence is 13 residues long. The CDR3 coding sequence is TGCGCCATTAAGCGGGAGTACGCAGATACGCAGTATTTT. Encoded protein: CAIKREYADTQYF.

The chain couples TRBV10-3 to TRBJ2-3; TRBD1 matches 7 bases. J lost 7 bases, V lost 4 bases, and 2 bases had no gene match. The germline gives CDR1 ENHRY, CDR2 SYGVKD. This CDR3 region has 12 residues. The DNA of the CDR3 is TGTGCCATCAGTGGACAGGGCAATACGCAGTATTTT. Its translation: CAISGQGNTQYF.

The chain is built from TRBV10-3 and TRBJ1-2; D might be TRBD1 (5 bases). The CDR3 spans 13 residues. From germline, CDR1 is ENHRY and CDR2 SYGVKD. This CDR3 reads CAAFGGVDYGYTF. The CDR3 DNA reads as TGTGCTGCTTTCGGGGGGGTGGACTATGGCTACACCTTC.

The V and J genes are TRBV5-6 and TRBJ2-5, with D hard to call. This CDR3 spans 12 amino acids. Germline V lookup: CDR1 SGHDT, CDR2 YYEEEE. V lost 3 bases and J lost 5, with 8 bases in between. In nucleotides, the CDR3 is TGTGCCAGCAGCTCAAGATCGGAGACCCAGTACTTC. Encoded protein: CASSSRSETQYF. The variable domain in full, with the rest retrieved from reference TRBV5-6 and TRBJ2-5, is DAGVTQSPTHLIKTRGQQVTLRCSPKSGHDTVSWYQQALGQGPQFIFQYYEEEERQRGNFPDRFSGHQFPNYSSELNVNALLLGDSALYLCASSSRSETQYFGPGTRLLVL.

The chain has TRBV10-3 and TRBJ2-5; 7 bases match TRBD1. The DNA matches TRBJ2-7 better at its end, which makes the J call doubtful. Germline V gene sequence: CDR1 ENHRY, CDR2 SYGVKD. The CDR3 runs 14 residues. The CDR3 nucleotides read TGTGCCATCAGTGTGAGGGGGCCCGAGAACGAGCAGTACTTC. Translating gives CAISVRGPENEQYF.

The V gene is TRBV5-5, the J gene TRBJ2-6; 11 bases fit TRBD2. The CDR3 is 20 residues long. The germline V gene encodes CDR1 SGHKS and CDR2 YYEKEE (reference sequence). With 0 bases clipped from V and 4 bases from J, the junction kept 12 bases outside the gene matches. The CDR3 loop is CASSLEPRLAGTSGANVLTF. The CDR3 DNA follows: TGTGCCAGCAGCTTGGAACCCAGACTAGCGGGAACGTCCGGGGCCAACGTCCTGACTTTC.

The gene calls are TRBV20-1 and TRBJ1-1, with D possibly TRBD1 on 5 matching bases. The CDR3 length is 14 residues. The V and J ends lost 2 bases and 4 bases respectively, with 14 bases between them. CDR1 and CDR2 from the germline V gene are DFQATT and SNEGSKA (reference sequence). CDR3 loop: CSARIGGVGTEAFF. CDR3 DNA: TGCAGTGCTAGAATTGGGGGGGTCGGCACTGAAGCTTTCTTT.

This clonotype has just one count. The CDR3: CASSLERGEEAFF. CDR3 nucleotide sequence: TGTGCCAGCAGCCTCGAGAGGGGCGAAGAAGCTTTCTTT. The J gene is TRBJ1-1, the V gene TRBV7-2; tentatively, D is TRBD1 (5 bases). This CDR3 has 13 amino acids. V was trimmed by 5 bases and J by 8 bases, leaving 15 bases between them. CDR1 is SGHTA, CDR2 FQGNSA, per germline.

The sample holds a few counts of this clonotype. J is TRBJ2-1 and V is TRBV24-1; 9 bases are a match to TRBD1. This CDR3 has 17 residues. V shed 4 bases, J shed 6 bases, and the junction held 12 bases outside the gene matches. Germline assignment: CDR1 KGHDR and CDR2 SFDVKD. The CDR3, as DNA: TGTGCCACCAGTGACTACCCCGGGACAGGGAACGTCAATGAGCAGTTCTTC. This gives the protein CATSDYPGTGNVNEQFF.

The rearrangement uses TRBV7-9 and TRBJ1-2; 11 bases map to TRBD1. The germline CDR1 and CDR2 sequences are SEHNR and FQNEAQ (reference sequence). The V and J ends lost 2 bases and 7 bases, in that order; junction bases with no gene match: 9. The CDR3 extends over 16 amino acids. The CDR3 here is CASSLLRTGGNGGYTF. The CDR3 DNA reads as TGTGCCAGCAGCTTATTAAGGACAGGGGGCAACGGTGGCTACACCTTC.

The chain is built from TRBV21-1 and TRBJ2-7. TRBV21-1 is recorded as a pseudogene. The CDR3 runs to 11 residues. CDR3 nucleotides: TGTGCCAGCACTCAACCGTATGGGCAGTACTTC. Translated: CASTQPYGQYF.